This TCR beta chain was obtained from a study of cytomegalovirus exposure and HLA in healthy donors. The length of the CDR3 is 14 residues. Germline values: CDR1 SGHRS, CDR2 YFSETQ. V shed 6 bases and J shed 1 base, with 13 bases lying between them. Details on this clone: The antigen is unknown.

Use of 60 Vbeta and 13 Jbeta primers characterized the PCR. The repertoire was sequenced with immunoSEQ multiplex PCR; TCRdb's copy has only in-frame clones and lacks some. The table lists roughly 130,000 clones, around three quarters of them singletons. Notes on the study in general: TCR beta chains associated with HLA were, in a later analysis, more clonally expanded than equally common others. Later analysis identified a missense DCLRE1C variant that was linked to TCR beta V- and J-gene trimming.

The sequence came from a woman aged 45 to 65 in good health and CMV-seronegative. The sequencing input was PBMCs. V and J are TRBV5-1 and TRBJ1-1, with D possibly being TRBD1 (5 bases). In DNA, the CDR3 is TGCGCCAGCACCGCGGGGCCGGGGAACACTGAAGCTTTCTTT. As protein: CASTAGPGNTEAFF.